This T cell receptor (beta chain) was recorded in a study of T cells after yellow fever vaccination. For the study at large: Those fractions that held only low numbers of cells were prepared using the SMART-Seq v4 Ultra Low Input RNA kit. Study-wide results and limits: When the response was secondary, it was weaker but reached its peak faster, day 5 versus 15. Post-booster repertoires contained most primary-vaccination clones again (almost 97% CD4, 85% to 90% CD8).

A note on this clonotype: What it binds is unknown.

The junction had 12 bases not matched to a gene; V was cut back by 5 bases and J by 5 bases. The germline V gene has CDR1 LGHNT and CDR2 FRNRAP. The CDR3 spans 16 residues. MiXCR was run by TCRdb on the 5' RACE reads, yielding one entry per CDR3 protein. The sample carries fewer than 100,000 distinct CDR3 sequences, around 5.8% recorded once. This material consisted of CD8+ T cells sorted from PBMCs, taken 10 days after the yellow fever booster vaccination. This TCR derives from a man younger than 35 who received the YFV17D yellow fever vaccine. J is TRBJ2-5 and V is TRBV12-5; 9 nucleotides align to TRBD1. The CDR3 sequence is CASGTIPGQGGETQYF. CDR3 DNA sequence: TGTGCTAGTGGTACCATACCGGGACAGGGAGGGGAGACCCAGTACTTC.